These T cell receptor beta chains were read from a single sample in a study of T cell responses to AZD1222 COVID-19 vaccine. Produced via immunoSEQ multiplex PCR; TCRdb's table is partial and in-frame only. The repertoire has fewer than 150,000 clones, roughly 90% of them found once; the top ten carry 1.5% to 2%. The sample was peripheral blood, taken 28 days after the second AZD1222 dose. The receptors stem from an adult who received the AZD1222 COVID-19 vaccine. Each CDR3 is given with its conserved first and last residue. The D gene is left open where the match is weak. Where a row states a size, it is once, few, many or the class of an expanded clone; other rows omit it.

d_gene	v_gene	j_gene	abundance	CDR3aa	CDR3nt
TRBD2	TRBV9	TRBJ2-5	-	CACSVSGRGMVETQYF	TGTGCCTGCAGCGTATCCGGGAGGGGGATGGTGGAGACCCAGTACTTC
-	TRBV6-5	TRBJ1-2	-	CASSSPHGENYGYTF	TGTGCCAGCAGTTCGCCACACGGCGAGAACTATGGCTACACCTTC
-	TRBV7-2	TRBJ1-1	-	CASRRNREGWTEAFF	TGTGCCAGCAGGAGGAACAGGGAGGGGTGGACTGAAGCTTTCTTT
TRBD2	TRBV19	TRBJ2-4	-	CASSIVGRGVLGKNIQYF	TGTGCCAGTAGTATAGTAGGGCGGGGGGTGCTAGGCAAAAACATTCAGTACTTC
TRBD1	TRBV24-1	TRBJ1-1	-	CATSRGSHTEAFF	TGTGCCACCAGCAGGGGGAGTCACACTGAAGCTTTCTTT
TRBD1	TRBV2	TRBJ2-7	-	CASSETAGQAHPRMKQYF	TGTGCCAGCAGTGAAACCGCGGGACAGGCCCATCCCCGAATGAAGCAGTACTTC
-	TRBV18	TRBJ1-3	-	CASSPGSSGNTIYF	TGTGCCAGCTCACCGGGCAGCTCTGGAAACACCATATATTTT
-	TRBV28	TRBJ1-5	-	CASSTFNQPQHF	TGTGCCAGCAGCACATTCAATCAGCCCCAGCATTTT
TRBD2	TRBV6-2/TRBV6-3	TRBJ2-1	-	CASSYSMVLAGLSYNEQFF	TGTGCCAGCAGTTACTCGATGGTCCTAGCGGGTTTATCCTACAATGAGCAGTTCTTC
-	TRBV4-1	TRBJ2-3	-	CASSQTTSKLSTDTQYF	TGCGCCAGCAGCCAGACGACTAGTAAACTTAGCACAGATACGCAGTATTTT
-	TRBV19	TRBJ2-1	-	CASASLGYNEQFF	TGTGCCAGCGCCTCATTGGGTTACAATGAGCAGTTCTTC
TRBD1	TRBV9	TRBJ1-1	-	CASSGITRGLGTEAFF	TGTGCCAGCAGCGGGATAACTAGGGGGCTGGGCACTGAAGCTTTCTTT
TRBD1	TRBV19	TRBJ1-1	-	CASSHRGGNTEAFF	TGTGCCAGTAGCCACAGGGGGGGGAACACTGAAGCTTTCTTT
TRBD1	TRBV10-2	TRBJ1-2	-	CASSESYRGEGYTF	TGCGCCAGCAGTGAGAGTTACAGGGGAGAGGGCTACACCTTC
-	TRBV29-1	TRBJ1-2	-	CSAGAPGYTF	TGCAGCGCCGGGGCCCCGGGCTACACCTTC
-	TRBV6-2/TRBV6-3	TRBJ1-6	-	CASSPPGDEDSPLHF	TGTGCCAGCAGTCCCCCGGGTGACGAGGATTCACCCCTCCACTTT
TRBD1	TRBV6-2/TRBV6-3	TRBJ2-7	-	CASSYSGQGVNEQYF	TGTGCCAGCAGTTACTCGGGACAGGGTGTCAACGAGCAGTACTTC
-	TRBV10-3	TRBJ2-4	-	CAISESVSRNIQYF	TGTGCCATCAGTGAGTCCGTCAGTAGGAACATTCAGTACTTC
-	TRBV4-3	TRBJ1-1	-	CASSQSSGSNTEAFF	TGCGCCAGCAGCCAGAGCAGTGGATCGAACACTGAAGCTTTCTTT
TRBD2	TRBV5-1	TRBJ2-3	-	CASSPLAGEGGADTQYF	TGCGCCAGCAGCCCCTTAGCGGGAGAGGGGGGAGCAGATACGCAGTATTTT
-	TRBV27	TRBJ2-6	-	CASGGSSGANVLTF	TGTGCCAGCGGGGGGAGTTCTGGGGCCAACGTCCTGACTTTC
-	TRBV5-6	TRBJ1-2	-	CASSPIRGGDGYTF	TGTGCCAGCAGCCCTATTAGAGGGGGGGATGGCTACACCTTC
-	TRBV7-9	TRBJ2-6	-	CASSLVRAGSANVLTF	TGTGCCAGCAGCTTAGTCAGGGCAGGGTCAGCCAACGTCCTGACTTTC
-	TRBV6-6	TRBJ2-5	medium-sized	CASSPGRIGETQYF	TGTGCCAGCAGTCCGGGTAGGATCGGGGAGACCCAGTACTTC
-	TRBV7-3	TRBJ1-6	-	CASRQSSYNSPLHF	TGTGCCAGCAGACAGAGCTCCTATAATTCACCCCTCCACTTT
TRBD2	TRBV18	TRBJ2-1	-	CASSQLAGVYEQFF	TGTGCCAGCTCACAACTAGCGGGAGTTTATGAGCAGTTCTTC
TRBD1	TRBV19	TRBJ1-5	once	CASSIRQGGNQPQHF	TGTGCCAGTAGTATAAGGCAGGGGGGCAATCAGCCCCAGCATTTT
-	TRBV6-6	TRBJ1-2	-	CATSGTVSLHTF	TGTGCCACCTCCGGGACCGTGAGTTTGCACACCTTC
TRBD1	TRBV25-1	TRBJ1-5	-	CASSAGTVYSNQPQHF	TGTGCCAGCAGTGCCGGGACAGTTTATAGCAATCAGCCCCAGCATTTT
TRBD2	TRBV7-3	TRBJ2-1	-	CASSLGGRAGTPNEQFF	TGTGCCAGCAGCTTAGGCGGGAGGGCGGGGACCCCCAATGAGCAGTTCTTC
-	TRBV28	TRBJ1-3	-	CASSSPPNTIYF	TGTGCCAGCAGTTCCCCGCCAAACACCATATATTTT
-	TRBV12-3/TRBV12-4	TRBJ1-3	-	CASSITLGNTIYF	TGTGCCAGCAGTATTACCCTAGGAAACACCATATATTTT
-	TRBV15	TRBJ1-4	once	CATSRDKGAEEKLFF	TGTGCCACCAGCAGAGATAAAGGGGCTGAGGAAAAACTGTTTTTT
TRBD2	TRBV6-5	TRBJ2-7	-	CASSYSIAGPTHEQYF	TGTGCCAGCAGTTACTCTATAGCGGGACCTACCCACGAGCAGTACTTC
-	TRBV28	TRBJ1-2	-	CASSLQGAYTF	TGTGCCAGCAGTTTACAGGGTGCCTACACCTTC
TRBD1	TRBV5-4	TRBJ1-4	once	CASSNGQERNEKLFF	TGTGCCAGCAGCAATGGACAGGAGAGAAACGAAAAACTGTTTTTT
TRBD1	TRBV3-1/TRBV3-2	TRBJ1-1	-	CASSPRARDRAFF	TGTGCCAGCAGCCCCCGCGCGCGGGACAGAGCTTTCTTT
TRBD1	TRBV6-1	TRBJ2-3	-	CASSAQGASSTDTQYF	TGTGCCAGCAGTGCTCAGGGGGCTTCTAGCACAGATACGCAGTATTTT
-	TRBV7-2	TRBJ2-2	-	CASSLARSGWGTGELFF	TGTGCCAGCAGCTTGGCGCGTAGCGGCTGGGGCACCGGGGAGCTGTTTTTT
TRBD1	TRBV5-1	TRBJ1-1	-	CASSRPGQGNTEAFF	TGCGCCAGCAGCCGACCGGGACAGGGGAACACTGAAGCTTTCTTT
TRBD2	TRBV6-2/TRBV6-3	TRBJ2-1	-	CASSRTGTSGIGNEQFF	TGTGCCAGCAGTCGGACCGGGACTAGCGGGATTGGTAATGAGCAGTTCTTC
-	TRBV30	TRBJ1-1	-	CAWRLNTEAFF	TGTGCCTGGAGGTTGAACACTGAAGCTTTCTTT
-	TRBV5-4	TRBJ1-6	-	CASSLEGRSSYNSPLHF	TGTGCCAGCAGCTTGGAGGGACGGAGCTCCTATAATTCACCCCTCCACTTT
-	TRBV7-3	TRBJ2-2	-	CASSSNRPNTGELFF	TGTGCCAGCAGCTCAAATCGACCGAACACCGGGGAGCTGTTTTTT
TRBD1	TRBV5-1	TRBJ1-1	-	CASSSNDRGRGNTEAFF	TGCGCCAGCAGCTCGAACGACAGGGGGAGAGGGAACACTGAAGCTTTCTTT
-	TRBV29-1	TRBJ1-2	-	CSVGAGEDGYTF	TGCAGCGTTGGGGCAGGGGAAGATGGCTACACCTTC
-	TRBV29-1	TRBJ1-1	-	CSVRADTMNTEAFF	TGCAGCGTTCGGGCAGATACTATGAACACTGAAGCTTTCTTT
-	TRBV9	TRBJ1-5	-	CASSVVGQLDQPQHF	TGTGCCAGCAGCGTAGTAGGCCAGCTAGATCAGCCCCAGCATTTT
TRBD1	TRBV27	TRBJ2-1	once	CASTPGTGGNEQFF	TGTGCCAGCACCCCCGGGACAGGGGGCAATGAGCAGTTCTTC
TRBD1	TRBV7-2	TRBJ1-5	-	CASSIGTGLNGPQHF	TGTGCCAGCAGCATTGGGACAGGCCTCAACGGGCCCCAGCATTTT
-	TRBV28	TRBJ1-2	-	CASSAPGRGNYGYTF	TGTGCCAGCAGTGCCCCCGGTAGGGGGAACTATGGCTACACCTTC
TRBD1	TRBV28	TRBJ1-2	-	CASERTGRGYTF	TGTGCCAGCGAGAGGACAGGCCGGGGCTACACCTTC
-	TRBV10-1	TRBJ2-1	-	CASSSDTSTYNEQFF	TGCGCCAGCAGTTCCGACACAAGTACCTACAATGAGCAGTTCTTC
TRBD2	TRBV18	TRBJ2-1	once	CASSPKGSGGGNEQFF	TGTGCCAGCTCACCGAAAGGTAGCGGGGGCGGAAATGAGCAGTTCTTC
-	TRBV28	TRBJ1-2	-	CASRPQPGSNYGYTF	TGTGCCAGCAGGCCGCAGCCGGGGTCTAACTATGGCTACACCTTC
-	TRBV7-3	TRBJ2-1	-	CASSLNQYNEQFF	TGTGCCAGCAGCTTAAACCAGTACAATGAGCAGTTCTTC
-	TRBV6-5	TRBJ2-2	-	CASSYGGTGTGELFF	TGTGCCAGCAGTTATGGGGGTACAGGCACCGGGGAGCTGTTTTTT
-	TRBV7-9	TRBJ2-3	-	CASSSWQTSTDTQYF	TGTGCCAGCAGCTCCTGGCAGACTAGCACAGATACGCAGTATTTT
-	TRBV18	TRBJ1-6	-	CASSPLPVGDPLHF	TGTGCCAGCTCACCACTACCCGTTGGGGACCCCCTCCACTTT
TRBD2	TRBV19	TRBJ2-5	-	CASTQAGGLRETQYF	TGTGCCAGTACCCAAGCGGGGGGGCTTCGTGAGACCCAGTACTTC